Listed below are T cell receptor beta chains from one sample, sequenced in a study of blood T cell repertoires in COVID-19. Method: immunoSEQ multiplex PCR; TCRdb's copy keeps in-frame clones and lacks some. The sample lists approximately 300,000 clones; under 90% were seen once. The specimen was PBMCs or T cells enriched from blood (not recorded which). These receptors were taken from a woman between 18 and 29 years old who had recovered from COVID-19. The CDR3 runs from the conserved cysteine through the conserved F or W. A D gene is named only where the DNA matches it firmly. Expanded clones get a size class; other rows say once, few or many, or leave the size out.

v_gene	abundance	j_gene	d_gene	CDR3aa	CDR3nt
TRBV24-1	.	TRBJ2-1	.	CATSDPRPGTLNEQFF	TGTGCCACCAGTGATCCAAGACCCGGGACACTTAATGAGCAGTTCTTC
TRBV5-1	.	TRBJ2-1	TRBD2	CASRTGTSEYNEQFF	TGCGCCAGCAGAACCGGGACTAGCGAGTACAATGAGCAGTTCTTC
TRBV18	once	TRBJ2-7	TRBD1	CASSNRDSSYEQYF	TGTGCCAGCTCGAACCGGGACAGCTCCTACGAGCAGTACTTC
TRBV10-3	.	TRBJ2-5	.	CAISDSLGSQETQYF	TGTGCCATCAGTGATTCATTGGGCAGCCAAGAGACCCAGTACTTC
TRBV6-6	.	TRBJ2-1	TRBD1	CASSYSGGTGNNEQFF	TGTGCCAGCAGTTACTCAGGGGGGACAGGTAACAATGAGCAGTTCTTC
TRBV7-3	.	TRBJ2-1	.	CASSHREGEQFF	TGTGCCAGCAGCCACCGAGAGGGTGAGCAGTTCTTC
TRBV5-1	few	TRBJ2-7	TRBD1	CASSLDPQGATIYEQYF	TGCGCCAGCAGCTTGGATCCCCAGGGGGCCACTATCTACGAGCAGTACTTC
TRBV6-5	.	TRBJ1-2	.	CASSYTSPIGGYGYTF	TGTGCCAGCAGTTACACCTCACCCATCGGAGGATATGGCTACACCTTC
TRBV9	once	TRBJ1-4	.	CASSVDQGGSEKLFF	TGTGCCAGCAGCGTAGATCAGGGAGGTTCGGAAAAACTGTTTTTT
TRBV4-1	.	TRBJ2-2	TRBD2	CASSQVAGGGTGELFF	TGCGCCAGCAGCCAAGTAGCGGGGGGAGGCACCGGGGAGCTGTTTTTT
TRBV3-1/TRBV3-2	.	TRBJ2-1	TRBD2	CASSQGMRTSENEQFF	TGTGCCAGCAGCCAAGGAATGAGGACTAGTGAGAATGAGCAGTTCTTC
TRBV2	.	TRBJ2-7	.	CASSGFSPGPYEQYF	TGTGCCAGCAGTGGATTTAGCCCGGGTCCCTACGAGCAGTACTTC
TRBV5-1	.	TRBJ1-1	TRBD1	CASSSPKGAETNIGDTEAFF	TGCGCCAGCAGCTCGCCCAAGGGGGCAGAAACGAATATTGGGGACACTGAAGCTTTCTTT
TRBV18	.	TRBJ1-3	.	CASSPGLGNTIYF	TGTGCCAGCTCACCAGGCCTTGGAAACACCATATATTTT
TRBV28	.	TRBJ1-1	.	CASSFVLREMNTEAFF	TGTGCCAGCAGCTTCGTCCTCAGGGAAATGAACACTGAAGCTTTCTTT
TRBV30	.	TRBJ1-5	TRBD1	CAWSSQGASQPQHF	TGTGCCTGGAGTTCGCAGGGGGCATCGCAGCCCCAGCATTTT
TRBV5-6	.	TRBJ2-3	.	CASSGGGVKTDTQYF	TGTGCCAGCAGCGGAGGGGGCGTAAAAACAGATACGCAGTATTTT
TRBV7-8	.	TRBJ1-2	.	CASSPRTGDYTF	TGTGCCAGCAGCCCCCGGACGGGAGACTACACCTTC
TRBV12-3/TRBV12-4	.	TRBJ1-2	.	CASSIGSTYGYTF	TGTGCCAGCAGTATAGGGTCTACCTATGGCTACACCTTC
TRBV5-1	.	TRBJ1-4	.	CASSFQGSNEKLFF	TGCGCCAGCAGCTTCCAGGGGAGTAATGAAAAACTGTTTTTT
TRBV6-5	few	TRBJ2-2	.	CASSYGGVSTGELFF	TGTGCCAGCAGTTACGGCGGGGTTAGCACCGGGGAGCTGTTTTTT
TRBV7-6	.	TRBJ2-6	TRBD1	CASSPKTGVGANVLTF	TGTGCCAGCAGCCCAAAGACAGGGGTTGGGGCCAACGTCCTGACTTTC
TRBV28	few	TRBJ1-1	.	CASTVSVYTEAFF	TGTGCCAGCACCGTGTCTGTGTACACTGAAGCTTTCTTT
TRBV3-1/TRBV3-2	.	TRBJ2-7	.	CASSQTSGVFYEQYF	TGTGCCAGCAGCCAAACATCAGGGGTATTCTACGAGCAGTACTTC
TRBV11-2	.	TRBJ2-7	TRBD2	CASSASPTSGYYEQYF	TGTGCCAGCAGCGCTAGTCCCACTAGCGGGTATTACGAGCAGTACTTC
TRBV5-1	.	TRBJ2-5	.	CASSLGGEPETQYF	TGCGCCAGCAGCTTGGGGGGCGAACCCGAGACCCAGTACTTC
TRBV11-2	.	TRBJ1-3	.	CASSSGQNGNTIYF	TGTGCCAGCAGCTCCGGACAGAATGGAAACACCATATATTTT
TRBV12-3/TRBV12-4	few	TRBJ1-2	TRBD1	CASSGQGSYGYTF	TGTGCCAGCAGTGGACAGGGAAGCTATGGCTACACCTTC
TRBV7-8	.	TRBJ1-3	TRBD1	CASSLVGQGTGNTIYF	TGTGCCAGCAGCTTAGTGGGACAGGGGACTGGAAACACCATATATTTT
TRBV6-5	.	TRBJ1-2	TRBD1	CASRVWDSTGNGYTF	TGTGCCAGCAGGGTATGGGACTCGACAGGGAACGGCTACACCTTC
TRBV24-1	.	TRBJ1-1	.	CATSSRGGDTEAFF	TGTGCCACCAGTTCTCGGGGCGGGGACACTGAAGCTTTCTTT
TRBV7-9	.	TRBJ1-4	.	CASSLGWGDATNEKLFF	TGTGCCAGCAGCTTAGGTTGGGGGGATGCAACTAATGAAAAACTGTTTTTT
TRBV30	once	TRBJ1-3	TRBD1	CAWRWDRGNTIYF	TGTGCCTGGAGGTGGGACAGGGGAAACACCATATATTTT
TRBV6-6	.	TRBJ2-7	TRBD1	CASSWTGESAYEQYF	TGTGCCAGCAGTTGGACAGGGGAATCGGCCTACGAGCAGTACTTC
TRBV7-9	.	TRBJ1-2	.	CASSPGLKPRHYGYTF	TGTGCCAGCAGCCCGGGACTGAAACCCAGGCACTATGGCTACACCTTC
TRBV2	.	TRBJ2-1	.	CASSESRREQFF	TGTGCCAGCAGTGAAAGTAGGAGGGAGCAGTTCTTC
TRBV5-4	.	TRBJ2-2	TRBD2	CASSPLAGKNTGELFF	TGTGCCAGCAGTCCATTAGCGGGGAAAAACACCGGGGAGCTGTTTTTT
TRBV6-6	.	TRBJ1-5	TRBD1	CASSQQLAGTGVNQPQHF	TGTGCCAGCAGTCAACAATTGGCCGGGACAGGGGTAAATCAGCCCCAGCATTTT
TRBV29-1	.	TRBJ1-1	.	CSVDAARRGTEAFF	TGCAGCGTTGATGCCGCCAGGAGGGGTACTGAAGCTTTCTTT
TRBV10-3	.	TRBJ1-1	.	CAIGSGGNTEAFF	TGTGCCATCGGAAGCGGTGGGAACACTGAAGCTTTCTTT
TRBV6-1	once	TRBJ2-1	TRBD2	CASSGTSGSRPANEQFF	TGTGCCAGCAGTGGGACTAGCGGGAGCCGGCCGGCGAATGAGCAGTTCTTC
TRBV7-9	.	TRBJ1-5	TRBD1	CASSSTGANQPQHF	TGTGCCAGCAGCTCGACAGGGGCAAATCAGCCCCAGCATTTT
TRBV28	.	TRBJ2-7	.	CASSVQGTLYEQYF	TGTGCCAGCAGTGTACAGGGAACCCTGTACGAGCAGTACTTC
TRBV2	.	TRBJ1-4	.	CASSESRESEKLFF	TGTGCCAGCAGTGAGAGTAGGGAGAGTGAAAAACTGTTTTTT
TRBV2	.	TRBJ1-5	.	CASSGSGGNQPQHF	TGTGCCAGCAGTGGGTCAGGGGGCAATCAGCCCCAGCATTTT
TRBV5-1	.	TRBJ2-1	.	CASSLSLRSYNEQFF	TGCGCCAGCAGCTTGTCACTCCGCTCCTACAATGAGCAGTTCTTC
TRBV7-3	few	TRBJ2-3	TRBD2	CASSPGLAPTGWDTQYF	TGTGCCAGCAGCCCGGGACTAGCTCCAACAGGGTGGGATACGCAGTATTTT